The clone carrying this TCR beta chain was recorded only once. Participant-reported clinical history was the basis for cohort assignment. Cohort 3 recovered donors had two negative PCRs, clearance, or symptom resolution. CDR1 and CDR2 from the germline V gene are MNHEY and SMNVEV (reference sequence). This CDR3 contains 15 residues. The V segment lost 5 bases and the J segment 2 bases; nucleotides outside the gene matches: 4. The record originates from a study of blood T cell repertoires in COVID-19. Study as a whole: Sources were T cells, B-cell-depleted T cells, or PBMCs; the material itself was cDNA or gDNA.

In the original processing: Estimates of nucleated cell counts were drawn from the amplification of reference gene primers. Profiled with immunoSEQ multiplex PCR; TCRdb holds only in-frame clones, not every one. The V and J calls and the clone size are those of that table, but D and trimming were determined from the DNA. The sample lists roughly 190,000 clones; approximately 91% were seen once. The J gene is TRBJ1-2, the V gene TRBV27, with 11 bases lining up with TRBD1. Sequencing was performed on PBMCs or T cells enriched from blood (not recorded which). The TCR originated in a woman aged 18-29 years who had recovered from COVID-19. CDR3 DNA sequence: TGTGCCAGCAGTAGGACAGGGGGCCAAAACTATGGCTACACCTTC. It is translated as CASSRTGGQNYGYTF.